Listed below are T cell receptor beta chains from one sample, sequenced in a study of blood T cell repertoires in COVID-19. The data were produced by immunoSEQ multiplex PCR, yet TCRdb's version contains in-frame clones alone and is incomplete. The table has about 340,000 clones, about 86% seen once; the top ten hold under 3%. The sample taken for sequencing was peripheral blood. The receptors were sampled from a man aged 30 to 45 with active or convalescent COVID-19. CDR3s include the opening cysteine and the closing phenylalanine or tryptophan. Part of the rows lack a size; the others show once, few, many or a class for expanded clones.

size: once; V: TRBV7-3; J: TRBJ2-3; CDR3: CASSLSSGSTDTQYF
size: once; V: TRBV21-1; J: TRBJ1-4; CDR3: CASSSRSGGNEKLFF
size: .; V: TRBV9; J: TRBJ2-7; CDR3: CASRKECWRGVYEQYF
size: .; V: TRBV4-3; J: TRBJ1-4; CDR3: CASSHGQGQLFF
size: .; V: TRBV4-2; J: TRBJ2-7; CDR3: CASSHGTGSYEQYF
size: .; V: TRBV9; J: TRBJ2-5; CDR3: CASSLLAGGRKETQYF
size: .; V: TRBV7-2; J: TRBJ2-3; CDR3: CASSLAGGDTQYF
size: .; V: TRBV4-1; J: TRBJ2-7; CDR3: CASSHPFSRQTYEQYF
size: .; V: TRBV25-1; J: TRBJ1-4; CDR3: CASRPDRGREKLFF
size: .; V: TRBV11-3; J: TRBJ2-7; CDR3: CASSLGGRAYEQYF
size: .; V: TRBV5-1; J: TRBJ2-3; CDR3: CASSAGLAGGPSTDTQYF
size: .; V: TRBV15; J: TRBJ2-1; CDR3: CATSRTLAGGPNEQFF
size: .; V: TRBV3-1/TRBV3-2; J: TRBJ2-5; CDR3: CASSQLKASGLQETQYF
size: .; V: TRBV5-1; J: TRBJ2-3; CDR3: CASSLAGGPADTQYF
size: .; V: TRBV11-1; J: TRBJ2-7; CDR3: CASSASGRAGGEQYF
size: .; V: TRBV29-1; J: TRBJ1-1; CDR3: CSVGRMNTEAFF
size: .; V: TRBV4-1; J: TRBJ2-7; CDR3: CASSRGTGGSYEQYF
size: .; V: TRBV6-5; J: TRBJ2-3; CDR3: CASSLTAAGDTQYF
size: .; V: TRBV6-5; J: TRBJ2-4; CDR3: CASSQKNIQYF
size: .; V: TRBV28; J: TRBJ2-7; CDR3: CASSRYRAQYF
size: .; V: TRBV28; J: TRBJ1-5; CDR3: CASSTGNQPQHF
size: .; V: TRBV5-6; J: TRBJ2-2; CDR3: CASSLWFSGVAGELFF
size: few; V: TRBV4-1; J: TRBJ2-7; CDR3: CASSLRTVGYEQYF
size: once; V: TRBV19; J: TRBJ2-1; CDR3: CASSGGQKRFF
size: .; V: TRBV7-7; J: TRBJ2-3; CDR3: CASSRGTSETDTQYF
size: .; V: TRBV19; J: TRBJ2-7; CDR3: CASGAADSFSYEQYF
size: .; V: TRBV12-3/TRBV12-4; J: TRBJ2-2; CDR3: CASSFSTSGSLFF
size: once; V: TRBV7-3; J: TRBJ2-3; CDR3: CASSTGSGGGDTQYF
size: .; V: TRBV12-3/TRBV12-4; J: TRBJ2-5; CDR3: CASSGTGGTQYF
size: .; V: TRBV4-2; J: TRBJ2-3; CDR3: CASSQAASPTDTQYF
size: once; V: TRBV28; J: TRBJ2-1; CDR3: CATRKKGVHRSYNEQFF
size: .; V: TRBV7-9; J: TRBJ2-7; CDR3: CASSLRTGGLDEQYF
size: .; V: TRBV12-3/TRBV12-4; J: TRBJ2-5; CDR3: CASTGDFGAQYF
size: .; V: TRBV18; J: TRBJ1-6; CDR3: CASSLGHRGLHF
size: once; V: TRBV28; J: TRBJ2-2; CDR3: CASSLWATSGSYGTGELFF
size: .; V: TRBV19; J: TRBJ2-7; CDR3: CASSPIRGNEQYF
size: .; V: TRBV19; J: TRBJ2-7; CDR3: CASSMGTSVYEQYF
size: once; V: TRBV9; J: TRBJ1-3; CDR3: CASSGRPDREARNTIYF
size: .; V: TRBV7-9; J: TRBJ1-6; CDR3: CASSLAGTGGISPLHF
size: .; V: TRBV5-8; J: TRBJ1-4; CDR3: CASSRRSETGRNEKLFF
size: .; V: TRBV6-1; J: TRBJ2-7; CDR3: CASSEIGDSYEQYF
size: .; V: TRBV6-5; J: TRBJ1-5; CDR3: CATNRGGSNQPQHF